A selection of T cell receptor beta chains follows, all from one sample in a study of shared clonotypes between healthy human individuals. The assay was immunoSEQ multiplex PCR, and TCRdb's table has in-frame clones only and misses some. The data contain approximately 2,000,000 clones, 85% to 95% of them singletons. Sample: naive CD4+ T cells from PBMCs. The receptors were sampled from a man between 18 and 29 years old in good health. Some clones in this sample may be carry-over from other donors' samples. Both conserved end residues are part of each CDR3. The D gene is left open where the match is weak. Clone size, where shown, is once, few, many, or a class for clones that have expanded.

TRBJ2-2	16	-	TRBV6-4	-	TGTGCCAGCAGGGCGTGGGGTCTAGGGAACCCCGGGGAGCTGTTTTTT	CASRAWGLGNPGELFF
TRBJ2-1	13	-	TRBV5-1	TRBD2	TGCGCCAGCAACTTAGCGGGAGTTAATGAGCAGTTCTTC	CASNLAGVNEQFF
TRBJ2-3	14	-	TRBV5-1	TRBD1	TGCGCCAGCAGAGAAGGACAGGGCACAGATACGCAGTATTTT	CASREGQGTDTQYF
TRBJ2-7	15	-	TRBV6-5	TRBD1	TGTGCCAGCAGTACGGGGACAGGGCCAGCCTACGAGCAGTACTTC	CASSTGTGPAYEQYF
TRBJ2-3	12	-	TRBV5-5	-	TGTGCCAGCAGCGCGCGGGCAGATACGCAGTATTTT	CASSARADTQYF
TRBJ2-6	15	-	TRBV28	TRBD1	TGTGCCTCAGGGACAGAGGGCTCTGGGGCCAACGTCCTGACTTTC	CASGTEGSGANVLTF
TRBJ2-5	10	once	TRBV20-1	-	TGCAGTGCAGCTCACGAGACCCAGTACTTC	CSAAHETQYF
TRBJ1-4	14	-	TRBV6-1	TRBD1	TGTGCCAGCAGTGAATTCTCAGGGGGGGAAAAACTGTTTTTT	CASSEFSGGEKLFF
TRBJ2-7	13	-	TRBV7-2	TRBD1	TGTGCCAGCAGCCTTAGACAGGGCGCCGAGCAGTACTTC	CASSLRQGAEQYF
TRBJ1-2	15	-	TRBV28	TRBD1	TGTGCCAGCTTCTCTAGTCCAGGGCGAGGGGGCGGCTACACCTTC	CASFSSPGRGGGYTF
TRBJ2-3	17	-	TRBV9	-	TGTGCCAGCAGCGGCTATACGACCGGGCCGCGCACAGATACGCAGTATTTT	CASSGYTTGPRTDTQYF
TRBJ2-2	14	-	TRBV2	TRBD1	TGTGCCAGCAACACAGGGGCGAACACCGGGGAGCTGTTTTTT	CASNTGANTGELFF
TRBJ2-3	16	-	TRBV28	TRBD2	TGTGCCAGCAGACCCCTGACTAGCGGAAGCACAGATACGCAGTATTTT	CASRPLTSGSTDTQYF
TRBJ1-2	15	-	TRBV7-2	TRBD1	TGTGCCAGCAGCCCCGACAGGGGGCGCATCTATGGCTACACCTTC	CASSPDRGRIYGYTF
TRBJ1-2	15	-	TRBV18	TRBD1	TGTGCCAGCTCCCAATCGCAGGGGGCGAACTATGGCTACACCTTC	CASSQSQGANYGYTF
TRBJ2-5	14	once	TRBV7-6	-	TGTGCCAGCAGCTTAGCCGGGAGCCAAGAGACCCAGTACTTC	CASSLAGSQETQYF
TRBJ2-7	15	-	TRBV6-5	-	TGTGCCAGCAGCAAAGCCCCGGGTGTGGGGTACGAGCAGTACTTC	CASSKAPGVGYEQYF
TRBJ1-2	14	-	TRBV18	TRBD1	TGTGCCAGCTCACCCGGGACAGCGGACTATGGCTACACCTTC	CASSPGTADYGYTF
TRBJ2-7	12	-	TRBV5-1	TRBD2	TGCGCCAGCTGGGGGGGTAACCACGAGCAGTACTTC	CASWGGNHEQYF
TRBJ1-1	15	-	TRBV27	-	TGTGCCAGCACACTTTTCGGGACACCGAACACTGAAGCTTTCTTT	CASTLFGTPNTEAFF
TRBJ1-3	14	-	TRBV30	-	TGTGCCTGGAGTGTGAAGGGTGCTGGAAACACCATATATTTT	CAWSVKGAGNTIYF
TRBJ1-4	16	-	TRBV7-9	TRBD1	TGTGCCAGCAGCTCCTACAGGGGTGGGACTAATGAAAAACTGTTTTTT	CASSSYRGGTNEKLFF
TRBJ2-7	14	-	TRBV5-4	-	TGTGCCAGCAGCTTGGGCTCATCGAAATACGAGCAGTACTTC	CASSLGSSKYEQYF
TRBJ2-1	16	-	TRBV9	-	TGTGCCAGCAGCGTAGGAGGGAACGCTCAATACAATGAGCAGTTCTTC	CASSVGGNAQYNEQFF
TRBJ2-7	15	once	TRBV7-2	-	TGTGCCAGCAGCCTTAGAAGGGGAGTACGCTACGAGCAGTACTTC	CASSLRRGVRYEQYF
TRBJ1-6	15	-	TRBV29-1	TRBD1	TGCAGCGTTCGACAGGGGAGCTCCTATAATTCACCCCTCCACTTT	CSVRQGSSYNSPLHF
TRBJ2-3	13	-	TRBV7-9	-	TGTGCCAGCGTCAGAGCTAGCACAGATACGCAGTATTTT	CASVRASTDTQYF
TRBJ2-5	13	-	TRBV2	-	TGTGCCAGCACTGGGCGGCTAGAAGAGACCCAGTACTTC	CASTGRLEETQYF
TRBJ2-5	17	-	TRBV10-3	-	TGTGCCATCAGTGAGTCTCCTGTTGGACAGAACCAAGAGACCCAGTACTTC	CAISESPVGQNQETQYF
TRBJ2-1	16	-	TRBV6-6	-	TGTGCCAGCAGTTACCCTCATGAGGTAGGGGGTTATGAGCAGTTCTTC	CASSYPHEVGGYEQFF
TRBJ2-3	15	-	TRBV5-1	TRBD2	TGCGCCAGCAAGCTATCCGCGGGAGTAGCAGATACGCAGTATTTT	CASKLSAGVADTQYF
TRBJ1-1	15	-	TRBV6-5	TRBD1	TGTGCCAGCCACCGCTGGACAGGGACGAACACTGAAGCTTTCTTT	CASHRWTGTNTEAFF
TRBJ1-1	11	-	TRBV28	-	TGTGCCAGCAGCCCCCGGAATGAAGCTTTCTTT	CASSPRNEAFF
TRBJ1-5	13	-	TRBV6-4	-	TGTGCCAGCAGTTGGTCACCTAATCAGCCCCAGCATTTT	CASSWSPNQPQHF
TRBJ2-3	17	-	TRBV9	-	TGTGCCAGCAGCGTAGATGGGAGGAGCGGCAGCACAGATACGCAGTATTTT	CASSVDGRSGSTDTQYF
TRBJ1-1	15	-	TRBV7-2	TRBD1	TGTGCCAGCAGCGCCACAGGGGGCATGAACACTGAAGCTTTCTTT	CASSATGGMNTEAFF
TRBJ1-5	15	-	TRBV7-9	-	TGTGCCAGTAGCCTATTCTCCGGGCCCGGGGATACGCAGCATTTT	CASSLFSGPGDTQHF
TRBJ2-7	14	-	TRBV4-3	-	TGCGCCAGCAGCCAAGGGGTTTTTAGGGGGGAGTCGTACTTC	CASSQGVFRGESYF
TRBJ1-1	15	-	TRBV5-1	TRBD1	TGCGCCAGCAGCTGGGGACAGGGTTTTGATACTGAAGCTTTCTTT	CASSWGQGFDTEAFF
TRBJ1-3	14	-	TRBV28	-	TGTGCCAGCACCCAAACCGGGGCCGAGTACACCATATATTTT	CASTQTGAEYTIYF
TRBJ2-1	14	-	TRBV7-2	-	TGTGCCAGCAGCTTAGCGGGGGTTTACAATGAGCAGTTCTTC	CASSLAGVYNEQFF
TRBJ2-1	13	-	TRBV7-2	-	TGTGCCAGCAGCTTGGGTCGGTACAATGAGCAGTTCTTC	CASSLGRYNEQFF
TRBJ2-7	13	-	TRBV6-6	-	TGTGCCAGCAGTTCCTTGGGGGAGTACGAGCAGTACTTC	CASSSLGEYEQYF
TRBJ2-2	15	-	TRBV25-1	TRBD1	TGTGCCAGCAGTGGTGCAGGGGGCAACACCGGGGAGCTGTTTTTT	CASSGAGGNTGELFF
TRBJ2-7	15	-	TRBV4-1	-	TGCGCCAGCAGCCAAGTACCGGGACTTGATTACGAGCAGTACTTC	CASSQVPGLDYEQYF
TRBJ2-7	15	-	TRBV7-9	TRBD2	TGTGCCAGCAAGAGGGGGACTAGCGACTCCTACGAGCAGTACTTC	CASKRGTSDSYEQYF
TRBJ1-3	16	-	TRBV6-5	-	TGTGCCAGCAGTTACTCGATATATGGGTCTGGAAACACCATATATTTT	CASSYSIYGSGNTIYF
TRBJ1-1	18	-	TRBV7-9	-	TGTGCCAGCAGCCCTACTCCCGGGACACCGAGAATGAACACTGAAGCTTTCTTT	CASSPTPGTPRMNTEAFF
TRBJ1-5	15	once	TRBV2	-	TGTGCCAGCAGCGTTGAAGCAGGGGGCAATCAGCCCCAGCATTTT	CASSVEAGGNQPQHF
TRBJ1-5	16	-	TRBV28	-	TGTGCCAGCAGTTTAGACCGACAGTATAGCAATCAGCCCCAGCATTTT	CASSLDRQYSNQPQHF
TRBJ1-3	13	few	TRBV28	-	TGTGCCAGCAGTTTATCGGGGCTGGACACCATATATTTT	CASSLSGLDTIYF
TRBJ1-1	14	-	TRBV7-2	-	TGTGCCAGCAGCCCCCAAGGCCCGAACACTGAAGCTTTCTTT	CASSPQGPNTEAFF
TRBJ2-5	15	-	TRBV7-2	TRBD2	TGTGCCAGCAGCCGTGCCAGCGGGAACCAAGAGACCCAGTACTTC	CASSRASGNQETQYF
TRBJ1-2	14	few	TRBV5-4	-	TGTGCCAGCATAGAGGGGTCCGCTAACTATGGCTACACCTTC	CASIEGSANYGYTF
TRBJ1-2	14	-	TRBV19	-	TGTGCCAGTAGTATGCATAGGGGCGGCTATGGCTACACCTTC	CASSMHRGGYGYTF
TRBJ1-5	13	-	TRBV25-1	-	TGTGCCAGCGGTCAGGGGTTTGATCAGCCCCAGCATTTT	CASGQGFDQPQHF